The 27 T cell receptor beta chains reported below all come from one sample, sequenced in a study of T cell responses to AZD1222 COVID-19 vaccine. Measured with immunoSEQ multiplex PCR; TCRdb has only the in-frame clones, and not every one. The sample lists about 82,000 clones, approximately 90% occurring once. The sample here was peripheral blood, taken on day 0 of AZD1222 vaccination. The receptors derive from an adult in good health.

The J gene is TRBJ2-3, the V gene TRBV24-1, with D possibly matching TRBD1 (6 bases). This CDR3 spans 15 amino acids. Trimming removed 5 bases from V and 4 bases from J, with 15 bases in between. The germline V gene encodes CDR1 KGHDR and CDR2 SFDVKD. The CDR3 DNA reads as TGTGCCACCAGTGTCGGGTACAGGGCGGCAGATACGCAGTATTTT. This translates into CATSVGYRAADTQYF.

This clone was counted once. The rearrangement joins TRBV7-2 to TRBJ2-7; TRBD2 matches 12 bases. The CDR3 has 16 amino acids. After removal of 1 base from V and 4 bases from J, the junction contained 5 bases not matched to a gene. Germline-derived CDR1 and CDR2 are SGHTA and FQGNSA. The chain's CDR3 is CASSLVASGGAYEQYF. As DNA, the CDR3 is TGTGCCAGCAGCTTAGTGGCTAGCGGGGGGGCTTACGAGCAGTACTTC.

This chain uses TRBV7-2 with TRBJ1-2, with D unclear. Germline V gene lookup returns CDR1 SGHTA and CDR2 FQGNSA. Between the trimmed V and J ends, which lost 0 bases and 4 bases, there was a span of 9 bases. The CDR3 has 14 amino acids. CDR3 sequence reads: CASSLALGVYGYTF. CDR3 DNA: TGTGCCAGCAGCTTAGCGCTCGGAGTCTATGGCTACACCTTC. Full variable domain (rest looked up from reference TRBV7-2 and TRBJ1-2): GAGVSQSPSNKVTEKGKDVELRCDPISGHTALYWYRQSLGQGLEFLIYFQGNSAPDKSGLPSDRFSAERTGGSVSTLTIQRTQQEDSAVYLCASSLALGVYGYTFGSGTRLTVV.

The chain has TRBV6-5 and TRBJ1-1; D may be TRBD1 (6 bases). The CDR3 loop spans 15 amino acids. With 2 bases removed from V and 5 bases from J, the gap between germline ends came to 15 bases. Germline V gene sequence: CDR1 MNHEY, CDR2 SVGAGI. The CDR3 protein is CASSYIGQPATEAFF. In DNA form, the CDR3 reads TGTGCCAGCAGTTACATCGGACAGCCAGCGACTGAAGCTTTCTTT.

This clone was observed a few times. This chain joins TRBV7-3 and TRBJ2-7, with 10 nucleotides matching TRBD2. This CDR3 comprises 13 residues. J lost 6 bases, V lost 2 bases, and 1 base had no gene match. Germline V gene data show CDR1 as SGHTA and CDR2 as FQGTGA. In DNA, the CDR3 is TGTGCCAGCAGCTTAGCTAGCGGGGGCGAGCAGTACTTC. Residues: CASSLASGGEQYF.

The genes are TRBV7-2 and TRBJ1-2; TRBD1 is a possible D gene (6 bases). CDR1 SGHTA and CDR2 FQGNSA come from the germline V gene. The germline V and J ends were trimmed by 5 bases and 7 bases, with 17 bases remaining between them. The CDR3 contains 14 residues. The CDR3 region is CASSEYGTFFGYTF. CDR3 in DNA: TGTGCCAGCAGCGAATACGGGACATTTTTTGGCTACACCTTC.

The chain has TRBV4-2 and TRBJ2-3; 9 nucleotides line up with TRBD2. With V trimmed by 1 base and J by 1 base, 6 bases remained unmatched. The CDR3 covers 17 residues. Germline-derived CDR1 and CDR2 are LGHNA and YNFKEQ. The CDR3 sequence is CASSQVPSGVGTDTQYF. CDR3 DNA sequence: TGTGCCAGCAGCCAAGTACCTAGCGGGGTAGGCACAGATACGCAGTATTTT.

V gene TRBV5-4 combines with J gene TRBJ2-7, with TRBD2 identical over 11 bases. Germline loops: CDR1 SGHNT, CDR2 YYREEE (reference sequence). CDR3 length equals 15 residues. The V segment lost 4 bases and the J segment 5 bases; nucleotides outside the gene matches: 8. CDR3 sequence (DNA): TGTGCCAGCAGCCCCCCGGGACTAGCGGCCCACGAGCAGTACTTC. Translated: CASSPPGLAAHEQYF.

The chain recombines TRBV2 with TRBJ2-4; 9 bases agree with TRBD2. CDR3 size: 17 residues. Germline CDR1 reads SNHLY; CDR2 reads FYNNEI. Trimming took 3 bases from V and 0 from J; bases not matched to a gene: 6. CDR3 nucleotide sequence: TGTGCCAGCAGTGACCAGCGGGGGGACTTAGCCAAAAACATTCAGTACTTC. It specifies CASSDQRGDLAKNIQYF.

The CDR3: CASTYGGVQETQYF. CDR3 nucleotide sequence: TGTGCCAGCACCTATGGCGGGGTTCAAGAGACCCAGTACTTC. The chain couples TRBV28 to TRBJ2-5; the D gene is possibly TRBD2 (6 bases). CDR1 and CDR2 from the germline V gene are MDHEN and SYDVKM. V was pared by 7 bases and J by 2 bases, with 14 bases between. The CDR3 runs 14 residues.

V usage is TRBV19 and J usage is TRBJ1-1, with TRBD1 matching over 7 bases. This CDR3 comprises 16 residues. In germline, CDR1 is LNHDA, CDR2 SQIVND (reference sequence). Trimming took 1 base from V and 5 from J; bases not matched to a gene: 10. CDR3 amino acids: CASSIGGQRQGTEAFF. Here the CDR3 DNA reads TGTGCCAGTAGTATAGGGGGACAGAGGCAAGGGACTGAAGCTTTCTTT.

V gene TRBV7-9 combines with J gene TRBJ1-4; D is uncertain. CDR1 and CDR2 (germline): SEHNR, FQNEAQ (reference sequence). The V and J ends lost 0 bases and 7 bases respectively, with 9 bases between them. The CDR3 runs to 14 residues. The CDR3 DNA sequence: TGTGCCAGCAGCTTAGCGTTGTTAGGTGAAAAACTGTTTTTT. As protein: CASSLALLGEKLFF. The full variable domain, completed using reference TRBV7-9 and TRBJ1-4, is DTGVSQNPRHKITKRGQNVTFRCDPISEHNRLYWYRQTLGQGPEFLTYFQNEAQLEKSRLLSDRFSAERPKGSFSTLEIQRTEQGDSAMYLCASSLALLGEKLFFGSGTQLSVL.

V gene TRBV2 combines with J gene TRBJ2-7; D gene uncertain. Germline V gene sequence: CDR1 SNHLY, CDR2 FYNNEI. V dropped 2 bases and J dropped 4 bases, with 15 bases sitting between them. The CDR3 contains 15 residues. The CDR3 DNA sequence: TGTGCCAGCAGTGAAAATGTCGGTGGGCAATACGAGCAGTACTTC. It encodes CASSENVGGQYEQYF.

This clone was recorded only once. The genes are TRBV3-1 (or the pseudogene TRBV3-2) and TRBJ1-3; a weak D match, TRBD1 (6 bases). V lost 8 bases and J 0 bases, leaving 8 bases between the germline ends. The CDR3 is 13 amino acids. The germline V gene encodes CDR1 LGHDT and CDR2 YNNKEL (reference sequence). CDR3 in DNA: TGTGCCAGCCAGGGACACTCTGGAAACACCATATATTTT. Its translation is CASQGHSGNTIYF.

The CDR3 region has the DNA TGTGCCAGCACAGGTTACAATGAGCAGTTCTTC. Its protein product is CASTGYNEQFF. This chain links TRBV28 with TRBJ2-1; D is ambiguous. Per germline, CDR1 MDHEN and CDR2 SYDVKM. The CDR3 is 11 amino acids. V lost 7 bases to trimming and J lost 4 bases, with 5 bases between them. The complete variable domain, with remaining parts taken from reference TRBV28 and TRBJ2-1, reads DVKVTQSSRYLVKRTGEKVFLECVQDMDHENMFWYRQDPGLGLRLIYFSYDVKMKEKGDIPEGYSVSREKKERFSLILESASTNQTSMYLCASTGYNEQFFGPGTRLTVL.

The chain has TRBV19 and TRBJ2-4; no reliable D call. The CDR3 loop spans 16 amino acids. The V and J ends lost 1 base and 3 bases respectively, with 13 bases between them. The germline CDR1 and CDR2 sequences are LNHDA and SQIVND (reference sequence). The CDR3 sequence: CASSIAGSWGKNIQYF. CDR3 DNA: TGTGCCAGTAGTATAGCCGGCAGCTGGGGCAAAAACATTCAGTACTTC.

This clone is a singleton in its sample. CDR3 sequence (DNA): TGTGCCAGCAGTTTCCGGTCATCTGAAAAACTGTTTTTT. Translating gives CASSFRSSEKLFF. The chain employs TRBV12-3 or TRBV12-4 and TRBJ1-4; no reliable D call. V was cut by 3 bases and J by 7 bases, with 9 bases left in between. The CDR3 contains 13 residues.

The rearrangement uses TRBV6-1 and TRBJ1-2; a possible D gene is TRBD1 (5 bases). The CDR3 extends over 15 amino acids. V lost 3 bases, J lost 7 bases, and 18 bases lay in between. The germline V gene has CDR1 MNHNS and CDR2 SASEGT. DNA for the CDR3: TGTGCCAGCAGTGACCATGGGAGGGGATCGGGTGGCTACACCTTC. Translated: CASSDHGRGSGGYTF.

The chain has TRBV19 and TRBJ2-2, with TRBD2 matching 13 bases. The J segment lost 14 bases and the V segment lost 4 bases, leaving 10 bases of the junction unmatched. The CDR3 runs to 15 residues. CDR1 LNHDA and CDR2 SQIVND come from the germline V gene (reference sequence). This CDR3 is CASSTPGTSGAYLFF. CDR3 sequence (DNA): TGTGCCAGTAGTACACCCGGGACTAGCGGGGCTTATCTGTTTTTT.

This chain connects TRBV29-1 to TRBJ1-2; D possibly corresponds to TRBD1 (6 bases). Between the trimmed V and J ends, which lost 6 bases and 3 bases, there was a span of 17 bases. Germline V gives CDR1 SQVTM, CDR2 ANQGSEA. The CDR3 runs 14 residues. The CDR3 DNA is TGCAGCGTCACACAGAGACAGGTCGACTATGGCTACACCTTC. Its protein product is CSVTQRQVDYGYTF.

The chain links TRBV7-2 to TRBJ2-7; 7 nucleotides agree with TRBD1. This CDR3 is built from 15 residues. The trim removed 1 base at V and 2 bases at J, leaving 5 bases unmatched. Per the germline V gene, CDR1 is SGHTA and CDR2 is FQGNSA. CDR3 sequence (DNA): TGTGCCAGCAGCTTAGGACCAGGGGGAACCTACGAGCAGTACTTC. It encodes CASSLGPGGTYEQYF.

CDR3 DNA: TGTGCCAGCAGTAGGACAGGCCTTAGCTCTGGAAACACCATATATTTT. Its translation: CASSRTGLSSGNTIYF. This chain links TRBV3-1 (or the pseudogene TRBV3-2) with TRBJ1-3, with TRBD1 matching over 7 bases. The CDR3 has 16 residues. V dropped 6 bases and J dropped 0; count of bases not matched to a gene: 8. Germline V gene data show CDR1 as LGHDT and CDR2 as YNNKEL (reference sequence).

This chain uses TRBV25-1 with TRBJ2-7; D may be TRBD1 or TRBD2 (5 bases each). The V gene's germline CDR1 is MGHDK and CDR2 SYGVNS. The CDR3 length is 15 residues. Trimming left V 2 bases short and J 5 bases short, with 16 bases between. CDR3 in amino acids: CASSEIGQGPDEQYF. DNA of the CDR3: TGTGCCAGCAGTGAAATCGGTCAGGGACCCGACGAGCAGTACTTC.

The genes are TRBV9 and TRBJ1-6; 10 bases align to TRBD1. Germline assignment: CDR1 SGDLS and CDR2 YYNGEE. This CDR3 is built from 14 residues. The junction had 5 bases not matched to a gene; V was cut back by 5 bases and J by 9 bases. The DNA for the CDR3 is TGTGCCAGCAGTCGGGGGACAGGGGTTTCACCCCTCCACTTT. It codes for CASSRGTGVSPLHF.

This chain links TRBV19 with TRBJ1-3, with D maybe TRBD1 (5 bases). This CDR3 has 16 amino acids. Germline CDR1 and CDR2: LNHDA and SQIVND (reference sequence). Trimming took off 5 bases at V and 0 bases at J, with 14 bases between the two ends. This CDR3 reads CASSLGGTTSGNTIYF. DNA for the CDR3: TGTGCCAGTAGTCTGGGGGGAACTACCTCTGGAAACACCATATATTTT.

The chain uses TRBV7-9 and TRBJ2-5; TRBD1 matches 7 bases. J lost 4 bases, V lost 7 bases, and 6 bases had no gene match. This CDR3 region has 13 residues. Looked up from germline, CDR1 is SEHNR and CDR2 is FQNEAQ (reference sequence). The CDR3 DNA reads TGTGCCAGCATCAAACAGGGGCGAGAGACCCAGTACTTC. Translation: CASIKQGRETQYF. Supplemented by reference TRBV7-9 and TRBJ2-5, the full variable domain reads DTGVSQNPRHKITKRGQNVTFRCDPISEHNRLYWYRQTLGQGPEFLTYFQNEAQLEKSRLLSDRFSAERPKGSFSTLEIQRTEQGDSAMYLCASIKQGRETQYFGPGTRLLVL.

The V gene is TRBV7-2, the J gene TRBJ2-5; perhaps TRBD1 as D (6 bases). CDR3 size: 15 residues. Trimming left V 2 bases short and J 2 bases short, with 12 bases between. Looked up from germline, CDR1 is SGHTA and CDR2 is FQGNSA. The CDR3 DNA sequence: TGTGCCAGCAGCTTACAACAGGGCCCACAAGAGACCCAGTACTTC. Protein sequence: CASSLQQGPQETQYF.